This passage covers 15 T cell receptor beta chains from one sample sequenced in a study of CD8 T cells in ankylosing spondylitis. TCRdb recomputed calls from the 5' RACE reads with MiXCR, one row per CDR3 protein. The table includes about 300,000 distinct CDR3 sequences, more than 9% detected once. The material sequenced was blood, either unsorted or a sorted T cell fraction (not recorded which). These receptors all stem from a female donor with ankylosing spondylitis or in good health (not recorded which).

CDR3 sequence: CASRRDSSMNTEAFF. The CDR3 DNA sequence: TGTGCCAGCAGGAGGGACAGTTCTATGAACACTGAAGCTTTCTTT. The rearrangement joins TRBV27 to TRBJ1-1; 7 bases align to TRBD1. The CDR3 totals 15 residues. Germline V lookup: CDR1 MNHEY, CDR2 SMNVEV (reference sequence). V was pared by 6 bases and J by 0 bases, with 7 bases of the junction left unmatched.

This clonotype appeared many times. The chain is built from TRBV6-1 and TRBJ1-1, with D tentatively TRBD1 (5 bases). Trimming pared 6 bases from V and 4 bases from J, leaving 24 bases between. The V gene's germline CDR1 is MNHNS and CDR2 SASEGT. The CDR3 has 17 residues. The CDR3 DNA reads TGTGCCAGCAGCACCGCCAGGGTTTTCGAATTGGTCACTGAAGCTTTCTTT. It yields the protein CASSTARVFELVTEAFF.

This clonotype has at least ten counts. The rearrangement uses TRBV5-1 and TRBJ2-3; 7 positions agree with TRBD1. Germline V lookup: CDR1 SGHRS, CDR2 YFSETQ. The J segment lost 3 bases and the V segment lost 5 bases, leaving 9 bases of the junction unmatched. CDR3 length: 15 residues. CDR3 nucleotide sequence: TGCGCCAGCAGTTCACAGGGGCGGTGGACAGATACGCAGTATTTT. Translation: CASSSQGRWTDTQYF.

Regarding this clonotype: This clone may be a read error of a much larger clone one base away. CDR3 amino acids: CSARSGQGEQPPHF. The CDR3 nucleotides read TGCAGTGCTAGATCGGGACAGGGCGAACAGCCCCCGCATTTT. The chain couples TRBV20-1 to TRBJ1-5; 9 bases fit TRBD1. This CDR3 has 14 residues. Germline CDR1 and CDR2: DFQATT and SNEGSKA (reference sequence).

This clonotype appeared a few times. This chain joins TRBV11-2 and TRBJ2-1, with TRBD2 identical over 10 bases. The germline CDR1 and CDR2 sequences are SGHAT and FQNNGV. The CDR3 is 14 residues long. With V trimmed by 6 bases and J by 4 bases, 3 bases remained unmatched. The CDR3 DNA reads TGTGCCAGCAGGATTAGCGGGAGGTACAATGAGCAGTTCTTC. It codes for CASRISGRYNEQFF.

This clonotype was observed at least ten times. The chain uses TRBV5-1 and TRBJ2-1, with D maybe TRBD2 (5 bases). Germline values: CDR1 SGHRS, CDR2 YFSETQ. Between the trimmed V and J ends, which lost 6 bases and 2 bases, there was a span of 12 bases. The CDR3 sequence is 14 residues long. The CDR3 loop is CASNPSLAYNEQFF. As DNA, the CDR3 is TGCGCCAGCAACCCTAGCCTAGCCTACAATGAGCAGTTCTTC.

Of note for this clonotype: A far larger clone is a single base away, which makes a read error likely. V gene TRBV5-1 combines with J gene TRBJ2-7; 7 positions agree with TRBD1. The CDR3 is 14 residues long. Germline CDR1 reads SGHRS; CDR2 reads YFSETQ. CDR3 protein: CASSLGQGIYQQYF. The CDR3 region has the DNA TGCGCCAGCAGCTTGGGACAGGGAATCTACCAGCAGTACTTC.

In this sample, this clonotype turned up many times. The V and J genes are TRBV6-6 and TRBJ2-5; unclear D gene. This CDR3 has 12 residues. The germline V gene has CDR1 MNHNY and CDR2 SVGAGI (reference sequence). V lost 6 bases, J lost 3 bases, and 8 bases lay in between. In nucleotides, the CDR3 is TGTGCCAGCAGGGGCAGAGAAGAGACCCAGTACTTC. Protein sequence: CASRGREETQYF.

This clonotype was seen only a few times. The chain carries TRBV7-8 and TRBJ1-1; tentative D call: TRBD1 (6 bases). Trimming pared 5 bases from V and 11 bases from J, leaving 18 bases between. Germline CDR1 and CDR2: SGHVS and FQNEAQ. The CDR3 has 13 amino acids. Here the CDR3 reads CASSPGRGGWAFF. Written as DNA, the CDR3 is TGTGCCAGCAGCCCCGGGAGGGGGGGCTGGGCTTTCTTT.

The chain recombines TRBV27 with TRBJ2-5; 11 bases align to TRBD2. Germline CDR1 MNHEY, CDR2 SMNVEV (reference sequence). The length of the CDR3 is 16 residues. V was clipped by 5 bases and J by 7 bases; unmatched bases: 12. DNA of the CDR3: TGTGCCAGCAGTGCGCGGACTAGCGGGCCTCGAGGGACCCAGTACTTC. Translating it yields CASSARTSGPRGTQYF.

Comments on this clonotype: A read error may explain this, as a much larger clone is one base away. V and J are TRBV12-3 or TRBV12-4 and TRBJ1-1; D is perhaps TRBD1 (5 bases). This CDR3 has 12 residues. The CDR3 protein is CASGQQNTEALF. CDR3 coding DNA: TGTGCCAGCGGACAACAGAACACTGAAGCTCTCTTT.

The table lists this clonotype with many counts. The V and J genes are TRBV5-1 and TRBJ2-3, with a tentative D call TRBD1 (6 bases). This CDR3 region has 15 residues. V lost 8 bases to trimming and J lost 7 bases, with 23 bases between them. Germline lookup yields CDR1 SGHRS and CDR2 YFSETQ. This CDR3 reads CASTADWGQKYTQYF. CDR3 DNA sequence: TGCGCCAGTACAGCCGATTGGGGGCAGAAGTATACGCAGTATTTT.

This clonotype appeared many times. This chain joins TRBV28 and TRBJ2-5; D ambiguous. Germline V gene sequence: CDR1 MDHEN, CDR2 SYDVKM. The CDR3 loop spans 13 amino acids. The V end lost 8 bases, the J end lost 3 bases, and 13 bases lay between the germline ends. CDR3 nucleotide sequence: TGTGCCAGCCAGTCATCAGTGGAAGAGACCCAGTACTTC. Protein sequence: CASQSSVEETQYF.

This clonotype was recorded many times. The chain couples TRBV5-1 to TRBJ2-1; 14 nucleotides agree with TRBD2. The length of the CDR3 is 15 residues. V dropped 3 bases and J dropped 8; count of bases not matched to a gene: 4. Germline values: CDR1 SGHRS, CDR2 YFSETQ. CDR3 bases: TGCGCCAGCAGCTGGGGACTAGCGGGGGAGGATGAGCAGTTCTTC. It encodes CASSWGLAGEDEQFF.

The chain is built from TRBV29-1 and TRBJ1-2, with D uncertain. The CDR3 runs to 15 residues. V was clipped by 1 base and J by 4 bases, with 16 bases between them. Germline V lookup: CDR1 SQVTM, CDR2 ANQGSEA. DNA for the CDR3: TGCAGCGTTGAAGTTGGACCCACCGGAATCTATGGCTACACCTTC. It yields the protein CSVEVGPTGIYGYTF.